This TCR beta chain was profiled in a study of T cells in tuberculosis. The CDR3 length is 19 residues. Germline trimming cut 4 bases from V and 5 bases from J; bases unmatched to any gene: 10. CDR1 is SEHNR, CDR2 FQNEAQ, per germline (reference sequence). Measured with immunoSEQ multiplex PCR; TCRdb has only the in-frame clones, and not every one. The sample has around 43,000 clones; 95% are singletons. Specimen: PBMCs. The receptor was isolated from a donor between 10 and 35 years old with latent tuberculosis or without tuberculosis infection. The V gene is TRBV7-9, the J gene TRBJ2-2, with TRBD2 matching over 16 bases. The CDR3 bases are TGTGCCAGCAGCTCAAGGCCGCCGGGACTAGCGGGGGGGACCGGGGAGCTGTTTTTT. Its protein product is CASSSRPPGLAGGTGELFF.